The 27 T cell receptor beta chains given below trace back to one sample, sequenced in a study of lymphopenia after photon versus proton radiotherapy. Here immunoSEQ multiplex PCR was the method, and the copy in TCRdb shows in-frame clones only, minus some. The sample has tens of thousands of clones, 80% to 95% seen once. The sequences come from peripheral blood, collected from a patient treated with photon-based radiotherapy. All receptors derive from a man aged 55-75 years with cholangiocarcinoma.

In its sample, this clone was seen once. The chain has TRBV10-3 and TRBJ2-3, with TRBD1 as a possible D gene (6 bases). Germline-derived CDR1 and CDR2 are ENHRY and SYGVKD. This CDR3 has 13 residues. Trimming pared 4 bases from V and 2 bases from J, leaving 7 bases between. Here the CDR3 reads CAISGTDTDTQYF. DNA of the CDR3: TGTGCCATCAGTGGGACAGACACAGATACGCAGTATTTT.

This clone showed up just once. This chain joins TRBV2 and TRBJ1-1; D is uncertain. In germline, CDR1 is SNHLY, CDR2 FYNNEI. Trimming took off 5 bases at V and 0 bases at J, with 7 bases between the two ends. The CDR3 has 13 amino acids. The CDR3 here is CASSTELNTEAFF. In DNA form, the CDR3 reads TGTGCCAGCAGTACCGAGTTGAACACTGAAGCTTTCTTT.

Here the CDR3 DNA reads TGTGCCAGCAGTTCAGGGGTGGGGGAGACCCAGTACTTC. Protein sequence: CASSSGVGETQYF. This chain links TRBV27 with TRBJ2-5, with D tentatively TRBD1 (6 bases). CDR3 length: 13 residues. Germline V lookup: CDR1 MNHEY, CDR2 SMNVEV (reference sequence). V lost 4 bases and J lost 5, with 11 bases in between.

The J gene is TRBJ2-1, the V gene TRBV19; D is uncertain. Germline loops: CDR1 LNHDA, CDR2 SQIVND (reference sequence). V gave up 7 bases and J gave up 4 bases, with 11 bases separating them. There are 13 residues in the CDR3. The CDR3 sequence: CASNPSTYNEQFF. The CDR3 DNA reads TGTGCCAGTAATCCATCGACGTACAATGAGCAGTTCTTC.

This sequence joins TRBV6-4 and TRBJ1-1; D is perhaps TRBD1 (5 bases). The ends were cut back, 5 bases at V and 5 bases at J, with 12 bases in the middle. This CDR3 is 13 amino acids long. Germline V gives CDR1 MRHNA, CDR2 SNTAGT. The CDR3 sequence is CASSLMGGTEAFF. For the CDR3, the DNA is TGTGCCAGCAGTCTAATGGGGGGGACTGAAGCTTTCTTT.

The chain employs TRBV27 and TRBJ2-1; TRBD1 matches at 9 bases. This CDR3 has 16 amino acids. The J segment lost 4 bases and the V segment lost 1 base, leaving 5 bases of the junction unmatched. Germline values: CDR1 MNHEY, CDR2 SMNVEV (reference sequence). CDR3 DNA sequence: TGTGCCAGCAGTTTATTGGGGACAGGGAATTACAATGAGCAGTTCTTC. This encodes CASSLLGTGNYNEQFF.

Only one count was recorded for this clone. The chain links TRBV18 to TRBJ2-3; 7 nucleotides line up with TRBD2. The CDR3 sequence is 14 residues long. Germline CDR1 and CDR2: KGHSH and LQKENI. J gave up 4 bases and V 2 bases, and 3 bases lay outside the gene matches. The CDR3 sequence: CASSPGRAPDTQYF. CDR3 sequence (DNA): TGTGCCAGCTCACCAGGGAGGGCCCCAGATACGCAGTATTTT. Drawing the rest from reference TRBV18 and TRBJ2-3, the complete variable domain is NAGVMQNPRHLVRRRGQEARLRCSPMKGHSHVYWYRQLPEEGLKFMVYLQKENIIDESGMPKERFSAEFPKEGPSILRIQQVVRGDSAAYFCASSPGRAPDTQYFGPGTRLTVL.

The rearrangement joins TRBV7-8 to TRBJ1-1; D remains ambiguous. The CDR3 spans 13 residues. V was trimmed by 5 bases and J by 4 bases, leaving 11 bases between them. CDR1 is SGHVS, CDR2 FQNEAQ, per germline. The DNA for the CDR3 is TGTGCCAGCAGCCCGGGAAGGACCACTGAAGCTTTCTTT. It is translated as CASSPGRTTEAFF. Complete variable domain (other parts from reference TRBV7-8 and TRBJ1-1): GAGVSQSPRYKVAKRGQDVALRCDPISGHVSLFWYQQALGQGPEFLTYFQNEAQLDKSGLPSDRFFAERPEGSVSTLKIQRTQQEDSAVYLCASSPGRTTEAFFGQGTRLTVV.

This chain joins TRBV28 and TRBJ2-3; either TRBD1 or TRBD2 may fit D (5 bases each). Germline CDR1 and CDR2: MDHEN and SYDVKM. This CDR3 is 16 amino acids long. Trimming took off 7 bases at V and 1 base at J, with 18 bases between the two ends. The CDR3, as DNA: TGTGCCAGCACCCTCGGTCGAGGGGCAGGCACAGATACGCAGTATTTT. Translating gives CASTLGRGAGTDTQYF.

This chain connects TRBV12-5 to TRBJ2-3; 14 positions match TRBD2. Per germline, CDR1 LGHNT and CDR2 FRNRAP. The CDR3 totals 18 residues. V lost 4 bases to trimming and J lost 5 bases; unmatched junction nucleotides: 11. The CDR3 bases are TGTGCTAGTGGTTACTCCCAGACTAGCGGGGGGGCCGAAGATACGCAGTATTTT. Translation: CASGYSQTSGGAEDTQYF.

The chain joins TRBV9 to TRBJ2-2; D ambiguous. V was pared by 4 bases and J by 4 bases, with 8 bases between. Germline V CDR1 and CDR2: SGDLS, YYNGEE. This CDR3 spans 13 amino acids. The CDR3 DNA reads TGTGCCAGCAGCCCCCATGGCACCGGGGAGCTGTTTTTT. Amino acids: CASSPHGTGELFF.

The chain uses TRBV7-2 and TRBJ2-1, with D perhaps matching TRBD1 (6 bases). The germline V gene encodes CDR1 SGHTA and CDR2 FQGNSA. V lost 7 bases and J lost 6, with 19 bases in between. The CDR3 runs to 15 residues. As DNA, the CDR3 is TGTGCCAGCATGGGGGCGTTGGGACCATCCAATGAGCAGTTCTTC. Translated, it gives CASMGALGPSNEQFF.

J is TRBJ1-2 and V is TRBV6-4; no firm D call. The CDR3 extends over 13 amino acids. Trimming took off 3 bases at V and 4 bases at J, with 9 bases between the two ends. From germline, CDR1 is MRHNA and CDR2 SNTAGT. The CDR3 loop reads CASSEFPGYGYTF. The DNA for the CDR3 is TGTGCCAGCAGTGAGTTCCCGGGCTATGGCTACACCTTC.

This chain joins TRBV5-1 and TRBJ2-7; possibly TRBD1 or TRBD2 for D (6 bases each). The CDR3 covers 12 residues. The ends were cut back, 6 bases at V and 6 bases at J, with 13 bases in the middle. Germline lookup yields CDR1 SGHRS and CDR2 YFSETQ. The CDR3 here is CASTGDTLEQYF. The CDR3 DNA sequence: TGCGCCAGCACGGGGGACACCCTCGAGCAGTACTTC.

The chain couples TRBV4-3 to TRBJ1-3, with D unclear. V was shortened by 0 bases and J by 4 bases, with 13 bases between the two germline ends. There are 16 residues in the CDR3. From germline, CDR1 is LGHNA and CDR2 YSLEER. The CDR3 sequence is CASSQDVRAGGNTIYF. The CDR3 coding sequence is TGCGCCAGCAGCCAAGATGTAAGGGCCGGCGGAAACACCATATATTTT.

V and J are TRBV19 and TRBJ1-1; D not certain. The V and J ends lost 3 bases and 2 bases respectively, with 10 bases between them. The CDR3 runs to 14 residues. Germline CDR1 is LNHDA and CDR2 is SQIVND (reference sequence). The CDR3 region has the DNA TGTGCCAGTAGTATGGTTCTGTTTAACACTGAAGCTTTCTTT. Amino acids: CASSMVLFNTEAFF. Full variable domain (outside the CDR3, taken from reference TRBV19 and TRBJ1-1): DGGITQSPKYLFRKEGQNVTLSCEQNLNHDAMYWYRQDPGQGLRLIYYSQIVNDFQKGDIAEGYSVSREKKESFPLTVTSAQKNPTAFYLCASSMVLFNTEAFFGQGTRLTVV.

V and J are TRBV6-1 and TRBJ2-3, with 8 bases matching TRBD1. CDR1 MNHNS and CDR2 SASEGT come from the germline V gene. This CDR3 has 15 amino acids. V lost 6 bases to trimming and J lost 1 base; unmatched junction nucleotides: 6. CDR3 in amino acids: CASSADRGGTDTQYF. The DNA of the CDR3 is TGTGCCAGCAGCGCCGACAGGGGAGGCACAGATACGCAGTATTTT.

The chain uses TRBV10-3 and TRBJ2-7; 10 bases fit TRBD2. CDR3 length equals 13 residues. Per germline, CDR1 ENHRY and CDR2 SYGVKD. V lost 10 bases to trimming and J lost 1 base; unmatched junction nucleotides: 4. This CDR3 reads CATTSGTSYEQYF. CDR3 nucleotides: TGTGCCACCACTAGCGGGACGTCCTACGAGCAGTACTTC.

The chain is built from TRBV15 and TRBJ2-2; no clear D gene. Per the germline V gene, CDR1 is LNHNV and CDR2 is YYDKDF (reference sequence). The germline V and J ends were trimmed by 1 base and 0 bases, with 6 bases remaining between them. CDR3 length equals 15 residues. CDR3 protein: CATSRGHSNTGELFF. The CDR3 bases are TGTGCCACCAGCAGAGGGCATTCGAACACCGGGGAGCTGTTTTTT.

This clone was seen a few times. V gene TRBV7-9 combines with J gene TRBJ1-6; possibly TRBD1 for D (5 bases). The V gene's germline CDR1 is SEHNR and CDR2 FQNEAQ (reference sequence). The CDR3 covers 16 residues. V was clipped by 5 bases and J by 8 bases, with 19 bases between them. DNA of the CDR3: TGTGCCAGCAGCCTATCGGGACCGCAAGGGCATTCACCCCTCCACTTT. Translated, it gives CASSLSGPQGHSPLHF.

The DNA of the CDR3 is TGTGCCAGCAGTTTTTCCTCCGGCACTGAAGCTTTCTTT. Residues: CASSFSSGTEAFF. This chain uses TRBV28 with TRBJ1-1; no definite D call. Germline V lookup: CDR1 MDHEN, CDR2 SYDVKM. This CDR3 has 13 amino acids. Trimming pared 3 bases from V and 4 bases from J, leaving 9 bases between.

The chain has TRBV15 and TRBJ2-5, with D tentatively TRBD2 (5 bases). The germline V gene has CDR1 LNHNV and CDR2 YYDKDF (reference sequence). The CDR3 consists of 15 residues. Trimming stripped 5 bases from V and 5 bases from J, with 18 bases between. CDR3 coding DNA: TGTGCCACCAGCCCCTTCGAGGGTTGGACGGAGACCCAGTACTTC. It specifies CATSPFEGWTETQYF.

The chain has TRBV7-2 and TRBJ1-2; D is unclear. V was shortened by 5 bases and J by 1 base, with 5 bases between the two germline ends. The CDR3 sequence is 12 residues long. Germline V gives CDR1 SGHTA, CDR2 FQGNSA. In DNA form, the CDR3 reads TGTGCCAGCAGCCCTCGTAACTATGGCTACACCTTC. Translating gives CASSPRNYGYTF.

This clone was seen a single time. J is TRBJ1-1 and V is TRBV6-5, with 7 nucleotides matching TRBD1. CDR1 MNHEY and CDR2 SVGAGI come from the germline V gene. The CDR3 is made up of 16 amino acids. V shed 2 bases and J 5 bases; nucleotides not matched to a gene: 11. The CDR3 region has the DNA TGTGCCAGCAGTTACCAGGCCGAGGGGGCAGGTACTGAAGCTTTCTTT. Its translation is CASSYQAEGAGTEAFF.

J is TRBJ2-7 and V is TRBV5-1; the match to TRBD2 covers 11 bases. This CDR3 region has 14 residues. V was pared by 4 bases and J by 6 bases, with 6 bases of the junction left unmatched. From germline, CDR1 is SGHRS and CDR2 YFSETQ. CDR3 protein: CASSPTSGSSEQYF. CDR3 bases: TGCGCCAGCAGCCCAACTAGCGGGAGCTCCGAGCAGTACTTC. Combining the CDR3 with reference TRBV5-1 and TRBJ2-7 gives the whole variable domain KAGVTQTPRYLIKTRGQQVTLSCSPISGHRSVSWYQQTPGQGLQFLFEYFSETQRNKGNFPGRFSGRQFSNSRSEMNVSTLELGDSALYLCASSPTSGSSEQYFGPGTRLTVT.

The chain carries TRBV6-1 and TRBJ1-4, with 7 bases aligning to TRBD1. J gave up 8 bases and V 5 bases, and 8 bases lay outside the gene matches. Germline values: CDR1 MNHNS, CDR2 SASEGT. This CDR3 contains 14 residues. The CDR3 DNA is TGTGCCAGCAGTATTACAGGGGTCTCCGAAAAACTGTTTTTT. Amino acids: CASSITGVSEKLFF.

V and J are TRBV7-2 and TRBJ2-2, with TRBD2 identical over 8 bases. CDR1 and CDR2 (germline): SGHTA, FQGNSA. CDR3 length: 15 residues. The V and J ends lost 2 bases and 7 bases, in that order; junction bases with no gene match: 6. The CDR3 sequence is CASSLLSGRNGELFF. CDR3 DNA: TGTGCCAGCAGCTTATTAAGCGGGAGAAACGGGGAGCTGTTTTTT.